This TCR beta chain was documented in a study of cytotoxic CD8 clonotypes in ibrutinib-treated CLL. Overall study context: Patients: more than 10 relapsed/refractory, some 15 treatment-naive, under 18 IGHV unmutated. It was after a median approximately eleven months of treatment, range 6 to 36, that response samples were taken.

Points from the study as a whole: Against age-matched healthy donors, baseline clonality ran higher and tracked circulating CD8+ T-cell counts.

Sequencing used immunoSEQ multiplex PCR; TCRdb keeps in-frame clones, though not all of them. This repertoire shows more than 55,000 clones, around 68% found once; its top ten account for around 45%. A note on this clone: Its specificity is unknown.

CDR3 length: 16 amino acids. J lost 0 bases, V lost 4 bases, and 5 bases had no gene match. Germline V lookup: CDR1 MNHEY, CDR2 SVGAGI. This TCR derives from a human donor with chronic lymphocytic leukemia. The specimen comprised PBMCs, sampled after 12 months of ibrutinib treatment. The chain uses TRBV6-5 and TRBJ2-1, with 8 nucleotides matching TRBD2. CDR3 bases: TGTGCCAGCAGTTGGACTAGCCGGAGCTCCTACAATGAGCAGTTCTTC. This gives the protein CASSWTSRSSYNEQFF.